One and the same sample provided the 27 T cell receptor beta chains below, sequenced in a study of cytomegalovirus exposure and HLA in healthy donors. Vbeta (60) and Jbeta (13) primers were used in the PCR. Sequencing used immunoSEQ multiplex PCR; TCRdb keeps in-frame clones, though not all of them. The sample lists about 140,000 clones; 80% were seen once. The sample taken for sequencing was PBMCs. These TCRs come from a female donor in good health and CMV-seronegative.

This chain connects TRBV2 to TRBJ2-7; weak D call: TRBD1 (6 bases). The CDR3 totals 15 residues. Germline values: CDR1 SNHLY, CDR2 FYNNEI. V lost 0 bases, J lost 4 bases, and 13 bases lay in between. CDR3 sequence reads: CASSEASRGGYEQYF. CDR3 nucleotides: TGTGCCAGCAGTGAAGCCAGCAGGGGCGGTTACGAGCAGTACTTC.

A few counts support this clone. The genes are TRBV7-3 and TRBJ1-1, with a tentative D call TRBD1 (6 bases). Germline V gene sequence: CDR1 SGHTA, CDR2 FQGTGA. CDR3 length equals 13 residues. Trimming took 1 base from V and 4 from J, leaving 7 bases between them. The CDR3 loop reads CASSLIGGTEAFF. The CDR3 DNA sequence: TGTGCCAGCAGCTTAATAGGGGGCACTGAAGCTTTCTTT.

The V gene is TRBV7-9, the J gene TRBJ2-7, with TRBD1 as a possible D gene (6 bases). The germline CDR1 and CDR2 sequences are SEHNR and FQNEAQ (reference sequence). Trimming cost V 4 bases and J 2 bases, with 15 bases left between them. The CDR3 loop spans 15 amino acids. The CDR3 is CASSSGPGATYEQYF. CDR3 sequence (DNA): TGTGCCAGCAGCTCGGGTCCAGGGGCTACCTACGAGCAGTACTTC.

The genes are TRBV6-5 and TRBJ1-2, with 10 nucleotides matching TRBD1. Trimming at V came to 8 bases and at J to 5 bases, leaving 11 bases not matched to a gene. This CDR3 has 15 amino acids. Per germline, CDR1 MNHEY and CDR2 SVGAGI. This CDR3 is CASGLTGGLGYGYTF. The CDR3, as DNA: TGTGCCAGCGGATTGACAGGGGGCTTGGGGTATGGCTACACCTTC.

The sample holds one count of this clone. The V call is TRBV18, the J call TRBJ1-1; 8 nucleotides align to TRBD1. The V segment lost 5 bases and the J segment 4 bases; nucleotides outside the gene matches: 6. This CDR3 region has 14 residues. Germline V gives CDR1 KGHSH, CDR2 LQKENI. The CDR3 sequence is CASSTDRASTEAFF. The CDR3 coding sequence is TGTGCCAGCTCAACGGACAGGGCGAGCACTGAAGCTTTCTTT.

This rearrangement joins TRBV7-9 to TRBJ2-5; the D gene is possibly TRBD1 (5 bases). The CDR3 covers 15 residues. CDR1 is SEHNR and CDR2 is FQNEAQ in the germline V gene (reference sequence). The V and J ends lost 5 bases and 1 base respectively, with 14 bases between them. This CDR3 is CASSHSRGTQETQYF. CDR3 bases: TGTGCCAGCAGCCATAGTAGGGGCACCCAAGAGACCCAGTACTTC. The full variable domain, in which reference TRBV7-9 and TRBJ2-5 provide the parts outside the CDR3, is DTGVSQNPRHKITKRGQNVTFRCDPISEHNRLYWYRQTLGQGPEFLTYFQNEAQLEKSRLLSDRFSAERPKGSFSTLEIQRTEQGDSAMYLCASSHSRGTQETQYFGPGTRLLVL.

This chain joins TRBV15 and TRBJ2-1; 8 bases map to TRBD2. Per the germline V gene, CDR1 is LNHNV and CDR2 is YYDKDF (reference sequence). This CDR3 contains 15 residues. With 3 bases clipped from V and 2 bases from J, the junction kept 3 bases outside the gene matches. CDR3 DNA sequence: TGTGCCACCAGCAGCGGACTAGCAGCCTACAATGAGCAGTTCTTC. Translation gives CATSSGLAAYNEQFF. The full variable domain, its missing parts supplied by reference TRBV15 and TRBJ2-1, is DAMVIQNPRYQVTQFGKPVTLSCSQTLNHNVMYWYQQKSSQAPKLLFHYYDKDFNNEADTPDNFQSRRPNTSFCFLDIRSPGLGDTAMYLCATSSGLAAYNEQFFGPGTRLTVL.

The chain uses TRBV5-1 and TRBJ1-3; possible D gene TRBD1, 5 bases. Trimming took off 7 bases at V and 0 bases at J, with 17 bases between the two ends. CDR1 is SGHRS and CDR2 is YFSETQ in the germline V gene. This CDR3 contains 16 residues. The CDR3 nucleotides are TGCGCCAGCGGGAAGGGGCCTTACGACTCTGGAAACACCATATATTTT. It yields the protein CASGKGPYDSGNTIYF.

This clone was counted between two and nine times. As the CDR3 is not closed by the conserved phenylalanine or tryptophan, this likely results from a read error. It is unclear where the CDR3 begins or ends on the DNA, so no DNA is shown, and the CDR3 is as TCRdb lists it. The rearrangement links TRBV29-1 to TRBJ1-1. Germline-derived CDR1 and CDR2 are SQVTM and ANQGSEA. The CDR3 comprises 13 residues, both ends counted. The CDR3 loop reads CSVNYGFNTEALV.

The chain is built from TRBV7-6 and TRBJ1-1, with a tentative D call TRBD1 (6 bases). This CDR3 has 14 amino acids. Germline CDR1 and CDR2: SGHVS and FNYEAQ. Between the trimmed V and J ends, which lost 4 bases and 4 bases, there was a span of 13 bases. The CDR3 loop is CASSSRTQGTEAFF. As DNA, the CDR3 is TGTGCCAGCAGCTCAAGGACACAGGGCACTGAAGCTTTCTTT.

The rearrangement uses TRBV29-1 and TRBJ1-5; the match to TRBD1 covers 9 bases. V lost 5 bases and J lost 5; bases outside the gene matches: 10. Germline V gene data show CDR1 as SQVTM and CDR2 as ANQGSEA. The CDR3 loop spans 15 amino acids. The CDR3 loop is CSVMTGGEPDQPQHF. Written as DNA, the CDR3 is TGCAGCGTTATGACAGGGGGGGAGCCCGATCAGCCCCAGCATTTT.

V usage is TRBV19 and J usage is TRBJ1-5, with TRBD1 matching 7 bases. The J segment lost 3 bases and the V segment lost 5 bases, leaving 7 bases of the junction unmatched. Germline V gene sequence: CDR1 LNHDA, CDR2 SQIVND (reference sequence). The CDR3 is 15 residues long. CDR3 DNA: TGTGCCAGTAGTGAAGGACAGGCCCTCAATCAGCCCCAGCATTTT. Translation gives CASSEGQALNQPQHF.

This clone has more than one count but fewer than ten. CDR3 protein: CASSLGQGVDYEQYF. CDR3 nucleotides: TGCGCCAGCAGCTTGGGACAGGGGGTAGACTACGAGCAGTACTTC. The V gene is TRBV5-1, the J gene TRBJ2-7, with 9 bases that match TRBD1. The CDR3 spans 15 residues. After removal of 0 bases from V and 3 bases from J, the junction contained 4 bases not matched to a gene. CDR1 and CDR2 from the germline V gene are SGHRS and YFSETQ.

The chain couples TRBV7-2 to TRBJ1-1; a weak D match, TRBD1 (6 bases). V shed 1 base and J shed 7 bases, with 13 bases lying between them. CDR3 size: 14 residues. The germline V gene encodes CDR1 SGHTA and CDR2 FQGNSA. The CDR3 spells CASSLGNRAVEAFF. The CDR3 DNA sequence: TGTGCCAGCAGCTTAGGTAACAGGGCCGTTGAAGCTTTCTTT.

V gene TRBV7-9 combines with J gene TRBJ1-2, with D unresolved. The CDR3 runs 12 residues. Deletions cut 2 bases from V and 6 bases from J, with 7 bases between. Germline V gene sequence: CDR1 SEHNR, CDR2 FQNEAQ (reference sequence). The CDR3 here is CASSLRDHGYTF. CDR3 DNA sequence: TGTGCCAGCAGCTTAAGAGATCATGGCTACACCTTC.

This chain connects TRBV2 to TRBJ2-7; D remains ambiguous. Germline V gives CDR1 SNHLY, CDR2 FYNNEI. This CDR3 is 14 amino acids long. Deletions cut 1 base from V and 3 bases from J, with 10 bases between. CDR3 sequence: CASSEGSSLYEQYF. For the CDR3, the DNA is TGTGCCAGCAGTGAAGGTTCCAGTCTCTACGAGCAGTACTTC.

This sequence joins TRBV6-5 and TRBJ1-1; D is perhaps TRBD1 (5 bases). The V gene's germline CDR1 is MNHEY and CDR2 SVGAGI. The CDR3 sequence is 15 residues long. With 2 bases removed from V and 5 bases from J, the gap between germline ends came to 15 bases. CDR3 nucleotide sequence: TGTGCCAGCAGTTACCCAGGAGGGCAGGGAACTGAAGCTTTCTTT. Protein: CASSYPGGQGTEAFF.

V usage is TRBV6-5 and J usage is TRBJ2-3; TRBD2 might be the D (6 bases). CDR3 length equals 14 residues. Trimming took 6 bases from V and 0 from J, leaving 10 bases between them. Germline loops: CDR1 MNHEY, CDR2 SVGAGI. Written as DNA, the CDR3 is TGTGCCAGCAGGCGGGGAGGAAGCACAGATACGCAGTATTTT. Protein sequence: CASRRGGSTDTQYF.

CDR3: CASSYSRQSGYTF. The CDR3 nucleotides read TGTGCCAGCAGTTACAGTCGCCAGTCAGGCTACACCTTC. The V gene is TRBV6-5, the J gene TRBJ1-2; D is uncertain. The CDR3 has 13 amino acids. CDR1 and CDR2 (germline): MNHEY, SVGAGI. Trimming took 2 bases from V and 8 from J, leaving 12 bases between them.

The V call is TRBV6-5, the J call TRBJ1-4, with D unclear. CDR1 and CDR2 (germline): MNHEY, SVGAGI. The CDR3 consists of 14 residues. V was cut by 6 bases and J by 10 bases, with 18 bases left in between. CDR3 DNA: TGTGCCAGCAGCCGCAGACCGGACTTCCGAAAACTGTTTTTT. Amino acid sequence: CASSRRPDFRKLFF.

The sample holds a few counts of this clone. The chain uses TRBV19 and TRBJ2-2; TRBD1 matches 10 bases. The ends lost 1 base at V and 7 bases at J; junction bases unmatched: 9. Looked up from germline, CDR1 is LNHDA and CDR2 is SQIVND (reference sequence). There are 17 residues in the CDR3. Here the CDR3 DNA reads TGTGCCAGTAGTATAGGGGGGACAGGGGCTTGGAACGGGGAGCTGTTTTTT. Its translation: CASSIGGTGAWNGELFF.

The V and J genes are TRBV6-1 and TRBJ2-1, with 8 bases lining up with TRBD2. In germline, CDR1 is MNHNS, CDR2 SASEGT. The CDR3 contains 15 residues. With 5 bases clipped from V and 8 bases from J, the junction kept 11 bases outside the gene matches. CDR3 amino acids: CASSPRGGEIDEQFF. The DNA of the CDR3 is TGTGCCAGCAGTCCTCGGGGGGGAGAGATCGATGAGCAGTTCTTC.

The CDR3 here is CASSVQLLAGDTGELFF. CDR3 DNA sequence: TGTGCCAGCAGCGTCCAGCTACTAGCGGGAGACACCGGGGAGCTGTTTTTT. V usage is TRBV9 and J usage is TRBJ2-2, with 11 bases that match TRBD2. CDR3 length: 17 amino acids. Germline V gene data show CDR1 as SGDLS and CDR2 as YYNGEE. J lost 3 bases, V lost 2 bases, and 6 bases had no gene match.

This clone was detected a few times. The J gene is TRBJ1-5, the V gene TRBV7-8; D is unclear. Trimming shortened V by 1 base and J by 3 bases, and 10 bases separated the two germline ends. Germline CDR1 reads SGHVS; CDR2 reads FQNEAQ. CDR3 size: 15 residues. Here the CDR3 DNA reads TGTGCCAGCAGCTTAGGTCCAGGCCTCAATCAGCCCCAGCATTTT. This codes for CASSLGPGLNQPQHF.

The chain employs TRBV13 and TRBJ1-2, with 12 positions matching TRBD1. CDR3 length equals 14 residues. The junction had 9 bases not matched to a gene; V was cut back by 8 bases and J by 8 bases. Germline V gene data show CDR1 as PRHDT and CDR2 as FYEKMQ (reference sequence). Here the CDR3 DNA reads TGTGCCAGCTCTCCGGGACAGGGGGCGCGGGGCTACACCTTC. Its protein product is CASSPGQGARGYTF.

The rearrangement joins TRBV7-9 to TRBJ2-2, with 7 bases fitting TRBD2. V lost 5 bases, J lost 3 bases, and 3 bases stayed unmatched. Germline assignment: CDR1 SEHNR and CDR2 FQNEAQ (reference sequence). The CDR3 has 14 amino acids. The CDR3 loop is CASSPRGDTGELFF. The CDR3 DNA follows: TGTGCCAGCAGCCCCCGGGGGGACACCGGGGAGCTGTTTTTT.

The chain has TRBV6-6 and TRBJ1-4; TRBD1 matches 7 bases. With 4 bases clipped from V and 3 bases from J, the junction kept 8 bases outside the gene matches. This CDR3 region has 16 residues. CDR1 and CDR2 from the germline V gene are MNHNY and SVGAGI (reference sequence). Here the CDR3 reads CASSSYSTGSNEKLFF. The CDR3 region has the DNA TGTGCCAGCAGTTCTTATTCGACAGGGTCTAATGAAAAACTGTTTTTT.